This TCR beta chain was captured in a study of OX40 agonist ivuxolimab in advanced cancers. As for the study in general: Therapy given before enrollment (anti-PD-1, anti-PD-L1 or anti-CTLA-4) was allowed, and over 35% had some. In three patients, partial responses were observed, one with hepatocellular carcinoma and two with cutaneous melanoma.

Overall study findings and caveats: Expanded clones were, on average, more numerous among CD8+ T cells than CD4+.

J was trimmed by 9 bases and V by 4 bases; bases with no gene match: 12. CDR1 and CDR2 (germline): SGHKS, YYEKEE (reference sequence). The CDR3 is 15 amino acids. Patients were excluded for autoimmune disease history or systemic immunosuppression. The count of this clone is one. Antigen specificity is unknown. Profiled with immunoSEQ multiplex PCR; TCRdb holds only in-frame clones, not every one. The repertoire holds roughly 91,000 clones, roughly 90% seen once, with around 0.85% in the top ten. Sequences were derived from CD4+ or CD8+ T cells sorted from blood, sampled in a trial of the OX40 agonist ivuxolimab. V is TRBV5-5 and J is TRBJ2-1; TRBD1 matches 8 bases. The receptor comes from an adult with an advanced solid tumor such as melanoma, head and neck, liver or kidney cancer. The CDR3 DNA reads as TGTGCCAGCAGCCTAGGGACAGGTGGGCAGAGTGAGCAGTTCTTC. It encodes CASSLGTGGQSEQFF. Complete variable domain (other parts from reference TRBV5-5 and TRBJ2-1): DAGVTQSPTHLIKTRGQQVTLRCSPISGHKSVSWYQQVLGQGPQFIFQYYEKEERGRGNFPDRFSARQFPNYSSELNVNALLLGDSALYLCASSLGTGGQSEQFFGPGTRLTVL.